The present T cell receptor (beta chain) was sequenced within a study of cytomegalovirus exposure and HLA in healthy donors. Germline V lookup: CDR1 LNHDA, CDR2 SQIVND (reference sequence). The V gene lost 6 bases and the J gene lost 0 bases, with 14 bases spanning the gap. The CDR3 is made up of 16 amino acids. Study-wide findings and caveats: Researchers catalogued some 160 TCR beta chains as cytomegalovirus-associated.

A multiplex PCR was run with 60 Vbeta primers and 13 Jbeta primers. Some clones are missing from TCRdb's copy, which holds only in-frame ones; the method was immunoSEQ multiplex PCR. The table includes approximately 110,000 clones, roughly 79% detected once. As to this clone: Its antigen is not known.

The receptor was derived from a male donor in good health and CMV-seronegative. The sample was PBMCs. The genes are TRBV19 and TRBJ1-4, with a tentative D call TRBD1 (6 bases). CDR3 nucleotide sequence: TGTGCCAGTAGGGACAGACACCCAGCAACTAATGAAAAACTGTTTTTT. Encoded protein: CASRDRHPATNEKLFF.